This T cell receptor beta chain stems from a study of OX40 agonist ivuxolimab in advanced cancers. From germline, CDR1 is MGHRA and CDR2 YSYEKL. J lost 4 bases, V lost 2 bases, and 5 bases had no gene match. This CDR3 has 16 residues. Produced via immunoSEQ multiplex PCR; TCRdb's table is partial and in-frame only. Of about 98,000 clones in the sample, 90% to 95% are singletons; the top ten hold around 0.28%. V and J are TRBV4-1 and TRBJ2-5, with TRBD2 matching over 12 bases. The sample in question was CD4+ or CD8+ T cells sorted from blood, obtained in a trial of the OX40 agonist ivuxolimab. The receptor was derived from an adult with an advanced solid tumor such as melanoma, head and neck, liver or kidney cancer. CDR3 protein: CASSQTPGLAGETQYF. CDR3 in DNA: TGCGCCAGCAGCCAAACCCCGGGACTAGCGGGAGAGACCCAGTACTTC.